This record covers a single TCR beta chain. The sample originates from a study of blood T cell repertoires in COVID-19. The protocol was immunoSEQ multiplex PCR, while the TCRdb copy is restricted to in-frame clones and leaves out a portion. The data contain about 70,000 clones, roughly 77% of them singletons. This sequence originates from a woman aged 70-85 years with acute or convalescent COVID-19. The sequencing sample was made of peripheral blood.

The CDR3: CASSAVYEQYF. CDR3 DNA: TGTGCCAGCAGTGCAGTCTACGAGCAGTACTTC. The J gene is TRBJ2-7, the V gene TRBV2; D unresolved. In germline, CDR1 is SNHLY, CDR2 FYNNEI. The CDR3 consists of 11 residues. V was clipped by 4 bases and J by 3 bases, with 4 bases between them.